This T cell receptor beta chain appears in the sequencing data of a study of blood T cell repertoires in COVID-19. Study context: Acute-phase and convalescent COVID-19 samples originated in the United States, Italy and Spain.

This CDR3 has 16 amino acids. The germline gives CDR1 MNHEY, CDR2 SMNVEV (reference sequence). Trimming cost V 0 bases and J 4 bases; bases outside gene matches: 4. Authors' data handling: Reference gene primer amplification gave nucleated cell count estimates. Clones were read by immunoSEQ multiplex PCR, and TCRdb kept only the in-frame ones, dropping some. That table furnishes V, J and clone size, whereas the DNA furnished D and trimming. The table shows under 250,000 clones, with around 86% occurring only once. The origin of this receptor is a man aged 50-60 years with COVID-19, enrolled during active disease. V gene TRBV27 combines with J gene TRBJ2-4; 9 bases are a match to TRBD2. Sample: peripheral blood. CDR3 sequence reads: CASSLSAGGPKNIQYF. The CDR3 coding sequence is TGTGCCAGCAGTTTATCCGCGGGAGGGCCGAAAAACATTCAGTACTTC.